Sequencing of this T cell receptor (beta chain) was carried out in a study of blood T cells in healthy people across ages. General study results and limits: A greater number of naive CD4+ cells and higher diversity distinguished long-lived donors from aged donors.

This CDR3 comprises 16 residues. CDR1 is SGHVS, CDR2 FNYEAQ, per germline. Trimming pared 4 bases from V and 7 bases from J, leaving 22 bases between. A second about 6 to 11 cycle PCR used barcoded and J-beta primers. One entry per CDR3 protein results from TCRdb running MiXCR on the 5' RACE reads. The top ten hold about 0.69% of the sample, which has around 990,000 distinct CDR3 sequences, around 27% seen once. Comments on this clonotype: What it binds is not known.

The data were also submitted as part of a second study, on T cells of mothers and their children.

The gene calls are TRBV7-6 and TRBJ1-2; possible D gene TRBD1, 5 bases. Sequences were obtained from blood. The sequence was obtained from a girl aged 2 to 10 in good health. The CDR3 sequence: CASSSTRQGPESGYTF. DNA for the CDR3: TGTGCCAGCAGCTCCACCCGGCAGGGCCCTGAGAGTGGCTACACCTTC.